The entry below gives a single T cell receptor beta chain sequence along with its context. Its antigen remains unidentified. Template switching added a universal primer binding site, and final cDNA carried unique molecular identifiers. TCRdb re-analysed the 5' RACE reads in MiXCR, keeping a single row per CDR3 protein. This sample has around 250,000 distinct CDR3 sequences, with roughly 13% found just once. The entry originates in a study of identical twins. Study outcomes and limitations: Models underestimated how often monozygotic twins shared out-of-frame TCR alpha. Zero-insertion analyses could be partly confounded by invariant MAIT and iNKT cells. An excess of low generation probability was shown by twin-shared out-of-frame alpha sequences.

Trimming left V 11 bases short and J 3 bases short, with 26 bases between. This CDR3 comprises 17 residues. Germline V lookup: CDR1 SNHLY, CDR2 FYNNEI. This sample was also put to use in a study of yellow fever vaccine responses in identical twins.

The sequence came from a woman aged 18-35 years in good health. The chain links TRBV2 to TRBJ2-1; TRBD1 is a possible D gene (7 bases). Material for sequencing was memory (CD45RO+) T cells sorted from blood. CDR3 nucleotide sequence: TGTGCCTGCATGCAAGGAGCGGGTGCAGGGGGCTACAATGAGCAGTTCTTC. Protein sequence: CACMQGAGAGGYNEQFF. Supplemented by reference TRBV2 and TRBJ2-1, the full variable domain reads EPEVTQTPSHQVTQMGQEVILRCVPISNHLYFYWYRQILGQKVEFLVSFYNNEISEKSEIFDDQFSVERPDGSNFTLKIRSTKLEDSAMYFCACMQGAGAGGYNEQFFGPGTRLTVL.